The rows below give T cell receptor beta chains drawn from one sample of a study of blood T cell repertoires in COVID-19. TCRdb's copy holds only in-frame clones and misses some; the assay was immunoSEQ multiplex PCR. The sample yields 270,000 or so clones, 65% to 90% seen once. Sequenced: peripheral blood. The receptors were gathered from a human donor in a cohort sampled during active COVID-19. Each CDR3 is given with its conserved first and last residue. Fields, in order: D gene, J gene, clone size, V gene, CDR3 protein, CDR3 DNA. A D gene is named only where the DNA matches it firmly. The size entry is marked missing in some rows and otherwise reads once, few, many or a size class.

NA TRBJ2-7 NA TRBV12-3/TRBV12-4 CASSLGAYEQYF TGTGCCAGCAGTTTGGGCGCCTACGAGCAGTACTTC
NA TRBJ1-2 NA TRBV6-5 CASTNYGGTNTF TGTGCCAGCACTAATTACGGGGGAACGAACACCTTC
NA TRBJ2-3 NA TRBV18 CASRGGQPADTQYF TGTGCCAGCCGGGGAGGACAACCCGCAGATACGCAGTATTTT
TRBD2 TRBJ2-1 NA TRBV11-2 CASSSYGTSGRYNEQFF TGTGCCAGCAGCTCGTACGGGACTAGCGGGAGGTACAATGAGCAGTTCTTC
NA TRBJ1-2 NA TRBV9 CASSVATGIRGYTF TGTGCCAGCAGCGTAGCCACAGGGATAAGGGGCTACACCTTC
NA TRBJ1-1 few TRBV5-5 CASSWRQYLNTEAFF TGTGCCAGCAGCTGGAGACAGTACCTAAACACTGAAGCTTTCTTT
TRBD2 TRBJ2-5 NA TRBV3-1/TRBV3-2 CASTLAGGGETQYF TGTGCCAGCACCCTAGCGGGGGGAGGAGAGACCCAGTACTTC
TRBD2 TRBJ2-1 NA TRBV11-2 CASSIGFAAGERYNEQFF TGTGCCAGCAGCATAGGTTTTGCCGCGGGAGAACGGTACAATGAGCAGTTCTTC
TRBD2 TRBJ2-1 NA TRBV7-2 CASTPGGGPLLEQFF TGTGCCAGCACCCCCGGGGGGGGGCCACTTCTCGAGCAGTTCTTC
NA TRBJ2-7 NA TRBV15 CATSSPGGHNEQYF TGTGCCACCAGCAGCCCAGGGGGGCACAACGAGCAGTACTTC
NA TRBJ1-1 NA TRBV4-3 CASSQGPGVTEAFF TGCGCCAGCAGCCAAGGCCCAGGCGTCACTGAAGCTTTCTTT
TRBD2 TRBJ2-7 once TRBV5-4 CASSRGTGGLSYEQYF TGTGCCAGCAGCCGGGGCACGGGAGGTCTCTCCTACGAGCAGTACTTC
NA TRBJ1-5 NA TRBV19 CASGGGDWRQPQHF TGTGCCAGTGGGGGGGGCGATTGGCGGCAGCCCCAGCATTTT
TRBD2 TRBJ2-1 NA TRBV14 CASSQDLLAGTGYNEQFF TGTGCCAGCAGCCAAGATCTGCTAGCGGGGACCGGCTACAATGAGCAGTTCTTC
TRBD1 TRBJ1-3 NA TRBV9 CASSPGGRGPGNTIYF TGTGCCAGCAGTCCAGGAGGCAGGGGGCCCGGAAACACCATATATTTT
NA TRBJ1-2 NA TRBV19 CASSTPGVGDYGYTF TGTGCCAGTAGTACCCCAGGGGTTGGGGACTATGGCTACACCTTC
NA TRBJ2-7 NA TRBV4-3 CASSQASLGTYEQYF TGCGCCAGCAGCCAAGCCTCACTAGGAACCTACGAGCAGTACTTC
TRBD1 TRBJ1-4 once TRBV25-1 CASSDPAGTGDEKLFF TGTGCCAGCAGTGACCCTGCCGGGACAGGGGATGAAAAACTGTTTTTT
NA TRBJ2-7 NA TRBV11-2 CASSPPRAFSEQYF TGTGCCAGCAGCCCGCCGCGTGCCTTTAGCGAGCAGTACTTC
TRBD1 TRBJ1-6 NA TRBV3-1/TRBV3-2 CASSQRTGGTFDPLHF TGTGCCAGCAGCCAAAGGACAGGGGGTACCTTTGATCCCCTCCACTTT
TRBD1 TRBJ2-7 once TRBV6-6 CASSTPGQGVYEQYF TGTGCCAGCAGTACCCCGGGACAGGGGGTCTACGAGCAGTACTTC
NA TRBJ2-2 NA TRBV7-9 CASSELATGELFF TGTGCCAGCAGCGAACTAGCAACCGGGGAGCTGTTTTTT